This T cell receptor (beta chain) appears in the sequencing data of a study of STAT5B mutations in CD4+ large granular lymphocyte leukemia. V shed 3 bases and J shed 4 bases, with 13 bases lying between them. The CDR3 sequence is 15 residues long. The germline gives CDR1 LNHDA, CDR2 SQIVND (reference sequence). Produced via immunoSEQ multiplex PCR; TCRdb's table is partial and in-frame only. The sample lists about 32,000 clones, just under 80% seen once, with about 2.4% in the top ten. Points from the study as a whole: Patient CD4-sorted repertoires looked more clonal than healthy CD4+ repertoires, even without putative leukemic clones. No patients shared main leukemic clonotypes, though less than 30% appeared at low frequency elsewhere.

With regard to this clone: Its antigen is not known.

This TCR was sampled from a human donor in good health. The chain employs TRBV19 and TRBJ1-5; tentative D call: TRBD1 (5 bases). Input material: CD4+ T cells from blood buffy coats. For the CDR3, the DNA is TGTGCCAGTAGTATGGGAGCAGGGATGAATCAGCCCCAGCATTTT. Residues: CASSMGAGMNQPQHF.